These T cell receptor beta chains were read from a single sample in a study of resident and recirculating memory T cells in vitiligo. Profiling relied on immunoSEQ multiplex PCR, and the TCRdb table lists in-frame clones only, not all of them. The repertoire consists of some 70,000 clones, with about 89% occurring once and the leading ten covering over 4.5%. The material sequenced was blood. These receptors originate from a male donor with vitiligo. CDR3s include the opening cysteine and the closing phenylalanine or tryptophan. D genes are given only for firm matches. The size entry is marked missing in some rows and otherwise reads once, few, many or a size class.

size,J,D,V,DNA,CDR3
NA,TRBJ2-2,TRBD2,TRBV7-2,TGTGCCACCATTCGGACTAGCGGGGGGGCCGGGGAGCTGTTTTTT,CATIRTSGGAGELFF
NA,TRBJ2-3,NA,TRBV5-1,TGCGCCAGCACCATCGGACAGATTAGCACAGATACGCAGTATTTT,CASTIGQISTDTQYF
NA,TRBJ2-3,TRBD2,TRBV4-2,TGTGCCAGCAGCCAAGAGACTAGCGGGGGGAGATTGACAGATACGCAGTATTTT,CASSQETSGGRLTDTQYF
NA,TRBJ1-5,NA,TRBV27,TGTGCCAGCAGTTTCGGGTTATCAAATCAGCCCCAGCATTTT,CASSFGLSNQPQHF
NA,TRBJ2-7,TRBD2,TRBV28,TGTGCCAGCAGTTTATCTCGGGGGGGAGGGTACGAGCAGTACTTC,CASSLSRGGGYEQYF
NA,TRBJ2-3,TRBD2,TRBV6-4,TGTGCCAGCAGTGACTCACCTGGCGGGGGGGCGTCAGATACGCAGTATTTT,CASSDSPGGGASDTQYF
once,TRBJ1-1,NA,TRBV25-1,TGTACCAGCAGTGTTTCCGACACTGAAGCTTTCTTT,CTSSVSDTEAFF
NA,TRBJ2-1,TRBD2,TRBV4-3,TGCGCCAGCAGCCAAACTAGCGGGGGGGCCAATGAGCAGTTCTTC,CASSQTSGGANEQFF
few,TRBJ1-1,NA,TRBV4-1,TGCGCCAGCAGCCTACGACAGCCCAACACTGAAGCTTTCTTT,CASSLRQPNTEAFF
once,TRBJ1-2,TRBD1,TRBV13,TGTGCCAGCAGCTTAGGCCGCAGGGGGGACGGCTACACCTTC,CASSLGRRGDGYTF
once,TRBJ1-2,NA,TRBV7-2,TGTGCCAGCAGCTCGTATGATCTCGGGGATGGCTACACCTTC,CASSSYDLGDGYTF
NA,TRBJ1-6,TRBD1,TRBV27,TGTGCCAGCAGTTTAATACAGGGGGCGAATTCACCCCTCCACTTT,CASSLIQGANSPLHF
NA,TRBJ1-1,NA,TRBV4-3,TGCGCCAGCAGCCAAGAGGGGGCCACCACCGATGAAGCTTTCTTT,CASSQEGATTDEAFF
NA,TRBJ1-1,TRBD1,TRBV29-1,TGCAGCGTTGGAGGGGGACAGGGGGCAGCGAGCACAGAAGCTTTCTTT,CSVGGGQGAASTEAFF
NA,TRBJ2-7,NA,TRBV9,TGTGCCAGCAGCGGGCTACGGGGCTCCTACGAGCAGTACTTC,CASSGLRGSYEQYF
NA,TRBJ2-7,TRBD1,TRBV6-6,TGTGCCAGCAGTTACTCCAGGTGGGGGACAGGTTACGAGCAGTACTTC,CASSYSRWGTGYEQYF
NA,TRBJ2-3,NA,TRBV11-2,TGTGCCAGCAGCCTAGGGCTAGCGAGGTTTGCAGATACGCAGTATTTT,CASSLGLARFADTQYF
once,TRBJ2-7,NA,TRBV6-6,TGTGCCAGCTTAGGCAGGGACAACGAGCAGTACTTC,CASLGRDNEQYF
once,TRBJ2-5,NA,TRBV5-1,TGCGCCAGCAGGGGAGGGGGGGTTCACCAAGAGACCCAGTACTTC,CASRGGGVHQETQYF
NA,TRBJ1-2,TRBD1,TRBV7-9,TGTGCCAGCAGCTTAGAGGGACAGGGGCCTGGCTACACCTTC,CASSLEGQGPGYTF
NA,TRBJ2-1,TRBD2,TRBV28,TGTGCCAGCAGTTTACCTCTAGCGGGGGGGCGGTACAATGAGCAGTTCTTC,CASSLPLAGGRYNEQFF
NA,TRBJ2-6,NA,TRBV11-3,TGTGCCAGCAGCCGGGGGTCCAACGTCCTGACTTTC,CASSRGSNVLTF
once,TRBJ1-2,NA,TRBV29-1,TGCAGCGTTGAGCCCAGTAGGTACGGGGAAGGCTACACCTTC,CSVEPSRYGEGYTF